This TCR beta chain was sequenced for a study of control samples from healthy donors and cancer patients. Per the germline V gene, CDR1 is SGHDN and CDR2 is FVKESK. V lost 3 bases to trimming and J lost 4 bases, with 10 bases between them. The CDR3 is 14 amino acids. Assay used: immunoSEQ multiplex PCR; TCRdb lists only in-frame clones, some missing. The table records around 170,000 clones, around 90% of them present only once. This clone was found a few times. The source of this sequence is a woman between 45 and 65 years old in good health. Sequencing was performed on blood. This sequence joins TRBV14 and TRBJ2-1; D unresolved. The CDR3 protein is CASSHSKGYNEQFF. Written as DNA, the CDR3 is TGTGCCAGCAGCCATAGTAAGGGATACAATGAGCAGTTCTTC.